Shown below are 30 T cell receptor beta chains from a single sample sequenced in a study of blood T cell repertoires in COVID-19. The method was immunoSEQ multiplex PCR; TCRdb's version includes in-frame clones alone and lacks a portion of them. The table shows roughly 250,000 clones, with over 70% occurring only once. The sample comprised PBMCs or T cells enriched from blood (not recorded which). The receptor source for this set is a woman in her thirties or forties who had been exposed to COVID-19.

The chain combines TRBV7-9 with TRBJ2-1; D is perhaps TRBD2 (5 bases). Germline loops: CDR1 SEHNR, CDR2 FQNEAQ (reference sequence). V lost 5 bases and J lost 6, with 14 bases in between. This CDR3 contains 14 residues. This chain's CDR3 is CASSPLEGSNEQFF. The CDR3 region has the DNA TGTGCCAGCAGCCCCCTTGAAGGGAGCAATGAGCAGTTCTTC.

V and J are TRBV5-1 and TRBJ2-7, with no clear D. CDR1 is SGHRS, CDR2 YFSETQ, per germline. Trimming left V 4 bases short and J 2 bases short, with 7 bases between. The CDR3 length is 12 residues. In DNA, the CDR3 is TGCGCCAGCAGCCTTTTTCCCTACGAGCAGTACTTC. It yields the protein CASSLFPYEQYF.

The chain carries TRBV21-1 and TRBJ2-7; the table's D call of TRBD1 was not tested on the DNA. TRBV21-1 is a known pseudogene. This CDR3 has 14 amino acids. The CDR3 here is CASSNRDRGAEQYV. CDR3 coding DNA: TGTGCCAGCAGCAACCGGGACAGGGGGGCCGAGCAGTACGTC.

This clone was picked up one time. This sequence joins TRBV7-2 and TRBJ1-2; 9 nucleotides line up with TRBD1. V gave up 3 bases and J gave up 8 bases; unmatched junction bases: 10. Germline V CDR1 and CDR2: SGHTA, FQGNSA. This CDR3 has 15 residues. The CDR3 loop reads CASSFQVGQGGGYTF. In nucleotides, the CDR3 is TGTGCCAGCAGCTTTCAAGTGGGACAGGGTGGCGGCTACACCTTC. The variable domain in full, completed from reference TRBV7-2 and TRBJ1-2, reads GAGVSQSPSNKVTEKGKDVELRCDPISGHTALYWYRQSLGQGLEFLIYFQGNSAPDKSGLPSDRFSAERTGGSVSTLTIQRTQQEDSAVYLCASSFQVGQGGGYTFGSGTRLTVV.

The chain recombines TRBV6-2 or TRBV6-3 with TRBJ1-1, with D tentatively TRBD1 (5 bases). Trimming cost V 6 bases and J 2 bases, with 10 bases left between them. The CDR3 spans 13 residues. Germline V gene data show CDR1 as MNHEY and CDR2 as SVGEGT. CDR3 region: CASSTTGNTEAFF. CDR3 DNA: TGTGCCAGCAGCACCACAGGTAACACTGAAGCTTTCTTT.

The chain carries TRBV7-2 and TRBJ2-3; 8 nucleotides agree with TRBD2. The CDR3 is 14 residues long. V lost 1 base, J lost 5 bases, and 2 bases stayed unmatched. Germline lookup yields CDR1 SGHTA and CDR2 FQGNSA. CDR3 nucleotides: TGTGCCAGCAGCTTAGGTCGGGGGGGAGATACGCAGTATTTT. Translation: CASSLGRGGDTQYF.

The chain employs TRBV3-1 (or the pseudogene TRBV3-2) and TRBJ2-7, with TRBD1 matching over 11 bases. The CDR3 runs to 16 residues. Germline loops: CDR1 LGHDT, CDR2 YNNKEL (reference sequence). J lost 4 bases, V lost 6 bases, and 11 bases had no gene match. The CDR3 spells CASRKNVGTGGYEQYF. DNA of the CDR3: TGTGCCAGCAGAAAAAACGTTGGGACAGGGGGTTACGAGCAGTACTTC.

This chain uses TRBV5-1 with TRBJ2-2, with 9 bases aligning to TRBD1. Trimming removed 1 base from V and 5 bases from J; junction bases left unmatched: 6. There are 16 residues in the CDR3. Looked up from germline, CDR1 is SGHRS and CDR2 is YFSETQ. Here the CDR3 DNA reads TGCGCCAGCAGCTTGCCTCGGACAGGGGAAACCGGGGAGCTGTTTTTT. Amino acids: CASSLPRTGETGELFF.

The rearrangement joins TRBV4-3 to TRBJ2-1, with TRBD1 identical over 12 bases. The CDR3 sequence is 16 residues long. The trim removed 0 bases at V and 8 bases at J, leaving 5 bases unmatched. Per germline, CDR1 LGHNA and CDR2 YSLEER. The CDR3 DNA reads TGCGCCAGCAGCCAAGATCGAGGGACAGGGGGCCATGAGCAGTTCTTC. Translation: CASSQDRGTGGHEQFF.

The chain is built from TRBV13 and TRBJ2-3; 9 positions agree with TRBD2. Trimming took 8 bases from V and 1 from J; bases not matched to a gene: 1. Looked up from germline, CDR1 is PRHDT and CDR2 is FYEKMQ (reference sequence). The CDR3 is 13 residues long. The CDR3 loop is CASGTSRTDTQYF. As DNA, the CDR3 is TGTGCCAGCGGGACTAGCCGCACAGATACGCAGTATTTT.

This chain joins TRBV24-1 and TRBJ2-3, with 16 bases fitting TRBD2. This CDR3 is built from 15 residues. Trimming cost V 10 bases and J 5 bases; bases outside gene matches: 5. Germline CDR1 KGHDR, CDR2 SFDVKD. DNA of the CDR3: TGTGCCACGGGACTAGCGGGAGGGAGTGGAGATACGCAGTATTTT. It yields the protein CATGLAGGSGDTQYF.

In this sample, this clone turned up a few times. The CDR3 loop is CASSEVGVNYGYTF. In DNA form, the CDR3 reads TGTGCCAGCAGTGAAGTCGGAGTTAACTATGGCTACACCTTC. This sequence joins TRBV6-1 and TRBJ1-2, with D uncertain. Germline CDR1 and CDR2: MNHNS and SASEGT. Trimming pared 1 base from V and 1 base from J, leaving 7 bases between. This CDR3 has 14 amino acids.

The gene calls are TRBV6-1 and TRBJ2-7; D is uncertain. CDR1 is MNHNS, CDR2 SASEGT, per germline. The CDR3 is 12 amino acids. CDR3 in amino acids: CASSEVHNLDNV. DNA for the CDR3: TGTGCCAGCAGTGAAGTCCACAACCTCGATAACGTC.

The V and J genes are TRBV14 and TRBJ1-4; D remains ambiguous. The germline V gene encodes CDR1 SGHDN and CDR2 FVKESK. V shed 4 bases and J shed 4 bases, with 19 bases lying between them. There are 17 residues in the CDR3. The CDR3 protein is CASSPTTGVFINEKLFF. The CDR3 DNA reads TGTGCCAGCAGCCCCACTACCGGGGTCTTCATTAATGAAAAACTGTTTTTT. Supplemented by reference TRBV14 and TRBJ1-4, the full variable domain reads EAGVTQFPSHSVIEKGQTVTLRCDPISGHDNLYWYRRVMGKEIKFLLHFVKESKQDESGMPNNRFLAERTGGTYSTLKVQPAELEDSGVYFCASSPTTGVFINEKLFFGSGTQLSVL.

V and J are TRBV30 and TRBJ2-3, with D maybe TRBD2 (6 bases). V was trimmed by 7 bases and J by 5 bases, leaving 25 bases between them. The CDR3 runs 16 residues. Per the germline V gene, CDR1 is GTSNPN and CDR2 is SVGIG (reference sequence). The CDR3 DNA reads TGTGCCTCCGCCGCGGGGTTTACGTTAATCGAAGATACGCAGTATTTT. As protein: CASAAGFTLIEDTQYF.

This CDR3 is CASSSTGSNEKLFF. CDR3 DNA: TGTGCCAGCAGCTCGACAGGGAGTAATGAAAAACTGTTTTTT. V is TRBV11-2 and J is TRBJ1-4; 7 bases line up with TRBD1. In germline, CDR1 is SGHAT, CDR2 FQNNGV. The CDR3 has 14 amino acids. J gave up 4 bases and V 4 bases, and 3 bases lay outside the gene matches.

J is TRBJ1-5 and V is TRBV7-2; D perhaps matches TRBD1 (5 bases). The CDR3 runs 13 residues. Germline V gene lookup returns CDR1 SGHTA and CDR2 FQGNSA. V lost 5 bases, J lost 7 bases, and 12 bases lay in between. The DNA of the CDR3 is TGTGCCAGCAGCACAGGAAGGGAACAGCCCCAGCATTTT. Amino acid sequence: CASSTGREQPQHF.

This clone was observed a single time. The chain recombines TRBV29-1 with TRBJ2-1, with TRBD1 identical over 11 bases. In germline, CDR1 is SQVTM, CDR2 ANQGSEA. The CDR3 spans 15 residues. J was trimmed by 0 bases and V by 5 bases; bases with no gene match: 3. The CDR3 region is CSVHGQGASYNEQFF. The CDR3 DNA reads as TGCAGCGTTCACGGACAGGGGGCCTCCTACAATGAGCAGTTCTTC.

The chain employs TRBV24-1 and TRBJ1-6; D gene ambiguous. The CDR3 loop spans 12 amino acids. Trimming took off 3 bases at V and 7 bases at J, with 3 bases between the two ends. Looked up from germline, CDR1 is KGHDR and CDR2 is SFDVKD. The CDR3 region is CATSDPNSPLHF. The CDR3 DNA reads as TGTGCCACCAGTGATCCGAATTCACCCCTCCACTTT.

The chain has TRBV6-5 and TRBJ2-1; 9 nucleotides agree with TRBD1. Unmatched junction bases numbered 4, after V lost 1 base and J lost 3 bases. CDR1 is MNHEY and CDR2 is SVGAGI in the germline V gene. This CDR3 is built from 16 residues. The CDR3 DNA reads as TGTGCCAGCAGTTACTTGGGACAGGGAAACTACAATGAGCAGTTCTTC. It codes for CASSYLGQGNYNEQFF.

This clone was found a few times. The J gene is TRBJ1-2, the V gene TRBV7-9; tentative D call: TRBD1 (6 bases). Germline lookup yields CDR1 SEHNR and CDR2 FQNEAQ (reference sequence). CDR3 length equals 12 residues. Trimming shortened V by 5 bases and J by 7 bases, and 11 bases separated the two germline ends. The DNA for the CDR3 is TGTGCCAGCAGCCCCCAGGGGTTTGGCTACACCTTC. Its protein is CASSPQGFGYTF. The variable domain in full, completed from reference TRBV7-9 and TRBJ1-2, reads DTGVSQNPRHKITKRGQNVTFRCDPISEHNRLYWYRQTLGQGPEFLTYFQNEAQLEKSRLLSDRFSAERPKGSFSTLEIQRTEQGDSAMYLCASSPQGFGYTFGSGTRLTVV.

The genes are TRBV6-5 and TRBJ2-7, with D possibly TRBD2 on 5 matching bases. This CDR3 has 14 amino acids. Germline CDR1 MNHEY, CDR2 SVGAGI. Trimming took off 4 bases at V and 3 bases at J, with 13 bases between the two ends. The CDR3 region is CASSLQAESYEQYV. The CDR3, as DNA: TGTGCCAGCAGTTTACAAGCGGAGAGCTACGAGCAGTACGTC.

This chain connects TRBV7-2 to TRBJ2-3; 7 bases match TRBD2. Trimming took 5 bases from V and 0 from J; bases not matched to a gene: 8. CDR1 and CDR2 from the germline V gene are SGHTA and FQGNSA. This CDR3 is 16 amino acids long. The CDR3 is CASSLVSGASTDTQYF. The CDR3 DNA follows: TGTGCCAGCAGCCTGGTAAGCGGGGCTAGCACAGATACGCAGTATTTT.

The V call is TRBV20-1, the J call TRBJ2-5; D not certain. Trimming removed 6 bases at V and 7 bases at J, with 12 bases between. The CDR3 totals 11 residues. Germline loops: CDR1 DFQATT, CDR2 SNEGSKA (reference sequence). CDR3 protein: CSARLGGTQYF. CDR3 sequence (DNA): TGCAGTGCAAGACTTGGCGGGACCCAGTACTTC.

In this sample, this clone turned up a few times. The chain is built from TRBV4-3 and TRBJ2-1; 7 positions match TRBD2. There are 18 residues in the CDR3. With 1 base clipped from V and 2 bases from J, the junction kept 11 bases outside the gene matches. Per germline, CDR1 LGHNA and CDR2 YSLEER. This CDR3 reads CASSQVAGVGGTYNEQFF. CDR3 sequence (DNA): TGCGCCAGCAGCCAAGTTGCGGGAGTCGGAGGGACCTACAATGAGCAGTTCTTC.

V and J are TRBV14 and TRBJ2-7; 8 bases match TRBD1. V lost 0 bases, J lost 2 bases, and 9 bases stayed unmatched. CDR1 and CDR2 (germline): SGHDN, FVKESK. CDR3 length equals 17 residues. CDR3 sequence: CASSQEIRDRRPYEQYF. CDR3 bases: TGTGCCAGCAGCCAAGAAATCCGGGACAGGCGACCCTACGAGCAGTACTTC.

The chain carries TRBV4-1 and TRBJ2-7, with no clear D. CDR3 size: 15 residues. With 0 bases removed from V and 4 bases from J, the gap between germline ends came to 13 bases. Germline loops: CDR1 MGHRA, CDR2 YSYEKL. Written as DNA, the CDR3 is TGCGCCAGCAGCCAAGATTACCCTAAACTATACGAGCAGTACTTC. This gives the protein CASSQDYPKLYEQYF.

The CDR3 reads CAWTNDRDGYTF. The CDR3 nucleotides are TGTGCCTGGACCAACGACAGGGATGGCTACACCTTC. V usage is TRBV30 and J usage is TRBJ1-2; 7 bases are shared with TRBD1. CDR3 length equals 12 residues. The V and J ends lost 4 bases and 6 bases, in that order; junction bases with no gene match: 5. Per germline, CDR1 GTSNPN and CDR2 SVGIG (reference sequence).

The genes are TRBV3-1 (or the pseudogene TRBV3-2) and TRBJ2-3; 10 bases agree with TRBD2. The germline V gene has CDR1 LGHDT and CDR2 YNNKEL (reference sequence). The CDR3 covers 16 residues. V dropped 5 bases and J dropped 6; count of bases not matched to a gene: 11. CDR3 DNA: TGTGCCAGCAGCTTAACGAGTAGCGGGGGGCTCGATACGCAGTATTTT. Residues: CASSLTSSGGLDTQYF.

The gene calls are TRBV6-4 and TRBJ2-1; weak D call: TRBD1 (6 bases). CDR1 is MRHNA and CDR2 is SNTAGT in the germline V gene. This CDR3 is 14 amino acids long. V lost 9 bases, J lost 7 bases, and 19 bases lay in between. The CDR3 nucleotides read TGTGCCAGTCAGCCCCAACAGGGTGGAAATGAGCAGTTCTTC. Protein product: CASQPQQGGNEQFF.